This T cell receptor beta chain originates from a study of blood T cell repertoires in COVID-19 (dated by TCRdb to about 2020). Context from the whole study: Samples from collaborators originated in the United States, Italy and Spain and spanned both the acute and convalescent phases of COVID-19. The prospective study material was composed of cDNA or gDNA derived from T cells, B-cell-depleted T cells, or PBMCs. Deeply sampled blood TCRbeta repertoires from subjects exposed to, actively infected with, or recovered from COVID-19 were included in the dataset. The repertoires were made available in a free public database intended to serve as a resource for research on the immune response to SARS-CoV-2. The samples were drawn from the first 160 participants of the ongoing ImmuneRACE study and from some 1,300 subjects provided by 6 global collaborators. Nearly every sample came with metadata listing a de-identified subject ID, COVID-19 status, age in years and sex. Where HLA class I and class II types were available, the types were taken from metadata supplied by the sample provider, not from assay-based typing.

The immunoSEQ Assay, a bias-controlled multiplex PCR, was used to amplify TCRbeta CDR3 regions from genomic DNA. As for the original processing: The number of nucleated cells in each sample was estimated from the amplification of reference gene primers within the assay. Sequence reads were collapsed and filtered to measure the absolute abundance of every unique TCRbeta CDR3 rearrangement. For each sample, productive Simpson clonality was calculated as the square root of Simpson's diversity index over productive rearrangements. Entries here come from immuneACCESS through TCRdb and include only in-frame sequences with V and J called. Some clones fail to appear in such tables; in the studies checked, an unresolved V gene covers under half of the shortfall, and the cause of the remainder is unknown. From that table come the V and J calls and clone size; the DNA was used to work out D and trimming. The sample records about 400,000 clones, 70% to 90% of which are singletons. The ten largest account for about 1.5% of the sample.

The V end gives up 5 bases and the J end 0 bases, leaving 5 bases in the junction not matched to a gene. From the cysteine through the phenylalanine, the CDR3 covers 15 amino acids. Left in the record is the CDR3 DNA by itself, 45 bases read in frame from the first base. Reading the germline V gene gives CDR1 MNHEY and CDR2 SVGAGI. A note on this clone: Its target antigen remains unknown. No quality values exist for individual bases; no much larger clone is one base distant.

Collaborating institutions collected whole blood in K2EDTA tubes following their own protocols. Collaborator samples were shipped for TCRbeta analysis as frozen whole blood, isolated PBMCs, or DNA extracted from either sample type. Results the study describes overall, beyond this receptor: Clinical and demographic metadata were provided uncurated, with the amount varying by source and participant.

The chain was built from TRBV6-5 and TRBJ1-2; the central 8 bases match TRBD1. The receptor was isolated from a woman aged 25 to 39 with active or convalescent COVID-19. Sequenced sample: peripheral blood. Read as DNA, the sequence is TGTGCCAGCAGTCCCGGACAGGGAGCTAACTATGGCTACACCTTC. This sequence encodes CASSPGQGANYGYTF.